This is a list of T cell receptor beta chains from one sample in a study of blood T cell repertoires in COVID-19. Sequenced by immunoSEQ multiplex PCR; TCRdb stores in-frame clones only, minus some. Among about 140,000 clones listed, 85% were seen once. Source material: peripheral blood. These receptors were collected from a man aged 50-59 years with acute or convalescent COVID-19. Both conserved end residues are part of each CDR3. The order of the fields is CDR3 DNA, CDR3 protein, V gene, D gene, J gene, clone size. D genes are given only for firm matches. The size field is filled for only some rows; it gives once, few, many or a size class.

TGTGCCAGCAGCTCCCCCTGGGACAATCCTATGAACACTGAAGCTTTCTTT,CASSSPWDNPMNTEAFF,TRBV7-9,.,TRBJ1-1,few
TGTGCCAGCAGCTTAGGGCGGGCGTTCACACAGCCGCAGTTCTTC,CASSLGRAFTQPQFF,TRBV7-6,.,TRBJ2-1,.
TGTGCCAGTACAGAGGGCTATGGCTACACCTTC,CASTEGYGYTF,TRBV19,.,TRBJ1-2,.
TGTGCCAGCAGCAAAAGGGGAGACAGGGGATCTGGCTACACCTTC,CASSKRGDRGSGYTF,TRBV21-1,.,TRBJ1-2,.
TGTGCCAGCAGTCCCTCGTTTAATTCACCCCTCCACTTT,CASSPSFNSPLHF,TRBV28,.,TRBJ1-6,.
TGCGCCAGCAGCTCCACCGGGACAGGGGACGGCTACACCTTC,CASSSTGTGDGYTF,TRBV5-1,TRBD1,TRBJ1-2,.
TGTGCCAGCAGTACAAGGGGGGGAAGCTCCTACAATGAGCAGTTCTTC,CASSTRGGSSYNEQFF,TRBV7-2,.,TRBJ2-1,.
TGTGCCAGCAGTTCGGGACAGCCTAAGCGGGCCCAGCATTTT,CASSSGQPKRAQHF,TRBV28,TRBD1,TRBJ1-5,.
TGCAGTGCCTACCGACCGGGCGAGCAGTACTTC,CSAYRPGEQYF,TRBV20-1,.,TRBJ2-7,.
TGTGCCAGTAGTATAGATGCCCGGGACAGCTACGAGCAGTACTTC,CASSIDARDSYEQYF,TRBV19,TRBD1,TRBJ2-7,.
TGTGCCAGCAGCTTACGGGGAATGAACACTGAAGCTTTCTTT,CASSLRGMNTEAFF,TRBV7-9,.,TRBJ1-1,.
TGTGCCACCAGCCTACTCCCTAGCACAGATACGCAGTATTTT,CATSLLPSTDTQYF,TRBV15,.,TRBJ2-3,.
TGTGCCAGCACCGAAGATCCGACAGGACTCTATGGCTACACCTTC,CASTEDPTGLYGYTF,TRBV7-9,.,TRBJ1-2,.
TGCGCCAGCAGCCTGAGCGAGAGGGAGCTGTTTTTT,CASSLSERELFF,TRBV5-1,.,TRBJ2-2,.
TGTGCCAGCAGCCAACCCGGGACAGGCAGAGACTATGGCTACACCTTC,CASSQPGTGRDYGYTF,TRBV14,TRBD1,TRBJ1-2,few
TGTGCCAGCAGCTCCCTCGTGAACACTGAAGCTTTCTTT,CASSSLVNTEAFF,TRBV11-2,.,TRBJ1-1,.
TGTGCCAGCTCACGCCCGAGCGGTCTCTCCTACGAGCAGTACTTC,CASSRPSGLSYEQYF,TRBV18,.,TRBJ2-7,.